These T cell receptor beta chains were read from a single sample in a study of post-analysis software for immune sequencing data. One entry per CDR3 protein, called by TCRdb with MiXCR from the PCR reads. The sample holds a few hundred thousand distinct CDR3 sequences; under 40% are singletons and the top ten take around 5.9%. Sequenced: blood. These receptors were taken from a girl aged 2-17 years with multiple sclerosis. The CDR3 runs from the conserved cysteine through the conserved F or W. D genes are given only for firm matches. Clone size is shown for a subset of rows, as once, few, many or a class of expanded clone.

clone size,J gene,V gene,D gene,CDR3 protein,CDR3 DNA
few,TRBJ2-1,TRBV5-5,-,CASSLDRTETNEQFF,TGTGCCAGCAGCTTGGACAGGACAGAGACCAATGAGCAGTTCTTC
-,TRBJ1-4,TRBV15,TRBD1,CATSTLGQGFGKLFF,TGTGCCACCAGCACCCTGGGACAGGGCTTTGGAAAACTGTTTTTT
-,TRBJ1-5,TRBV5-1,-,CASSLGPQGQPQHF,TGCGCCAGCAGCTTGGGACCCCAGGGTCAGCCCCAGCATTTT
-,TRBJ1-2,TRBV4-1,TRBD1,CASSHGGGSYGYTF,TGCGCCAGCAGCCATGGAGGGGGCAGCTATGGCTACACCTTC
-,TRBJ2-7,TRBV9,-,CASPAGTPYEQYF,TGTGCCAGCCCCGCTGGGACCCCCTACGAGCAGTACTTC
few,TRBJ1-2,TRBV12-3/TRBV12-4,-,CASTGWAGGYTF,TGTGCCAGCACCGGATGGGCGGGAGGCTACACCTTC
-,TRBJ2-7,TRBV28,-,CASSLGTTGKSEQYF,TGTGCCAGCAGTTTAGGGACAACAGGGAAGTCCGAGCAGTACTTC
few,TRBJ2-5,TRBV20-1,-,CSASSQETQYF,TGCAGTGCTAGCAGCCAAGAGACCCAGTACTTC
few,TRBJ1-1,TRBV7-9,-,CASSKDAAPEAFF,TGTGCCAGCAGCAAGGATGCGGCTCCGGAAGCTTTCTTT
-,TRBJ2-7,TRBV6-6,TRBD1,CASSYVGQGSDEQYF,TGTGCCAGCAGTTACGTGGGACAGGGGAGCGACGAGCAGTACTTC
-,TRBJ2-3,TRBV20-1,TRBD1,CSARGRTGWGTDTQYF,TGCAGTGCTAGAGGGCGGACAGGGTGGGGCACAGATACGCAGTATTTT
-,TRBJ1-4,TRBV2,-,CASRLEGNEKLFF,TGTGCCAGCAGGTTGGAGGGAAATGAAAAACTGTTTTTT
-,TRBJ2-5,TRBV6-1,TRBD1,CASSEFLGGGGETQYF,TGTGCCAGCAGTGAATTTTTAGGGGGCGGAGGAGAGACCCAGTACTTC
few,TRBJ2-1,TRBV10-2,TRBD2,CASSGMGLGGNEQFF,TGCGCCAGCAGTGGGATGGGACTAGGAGGCAATGAGCAGTTCTTC
few,TRBJ1-2,TRBV5-1,-,CASSLDTNGGGYTF,TGCGCCAGCAGCTTGGACACAAATGGTGGTGGCTACACCTTC
-,TRBJ2-1,TRBV4-2,-,CASSQNRADEQFF,TGTGCCAGCAGCCAAAATAGGGCTGATGAGCAGTTCTTC
-,TRBJ1-2,TRBV7-9,TRBD1,CATEGTGSLNYGYTF,TGTGCCACCGAAGGGACAGGGAGCCTTAACTATGGCTACACCTTC
few,TRBJ1-1,TRBV12-3/TRBV12-4,-,CASSTPGSEAFF,TGTGCCAGCAGTACCCCGGGTTCAGAAGCTTTCTTT
few,TRBJ2-7,TRBV10-3,-,CAISEKTAQSYEQYF,TGTGCCATCAGTGAAAAGACAGCCCAATCCTACGAGCAGTACTTC
few,TRBJ1-2,TRBV7-8,-,CASSSLTGTSYGYTF,TGTGCCAGCAGCTCCTTGACCGGGACGTCGTATGGCTACACCTTC
-,TRBJ1-1,TRBV14,-,CASSQVTGRTEAFF,TGTGCCAGCAGCCAAGTTACGGGGCGCACTGAAGCTTTCTTT
-,TRBJ1-1,TRBV7-9,-,CASSLVSRTNTEAFF,TGTGCCAGCAGCTTAGTTTCCAGGACGAACACTGAAGCTTTCTTT
-,TRBJ2-3,TRBV4-1,TRBD2,CASSQPGLAAESHSGGDTQYF,TGCGCCAGCAGCCAACCGGGACTAGCGGCGGAGTCCCACTCGGGGGGAGATACGCAGTATTTT
few,TRBJ1-5,TRBV6-1,-,CASSEERRFNQPQHF,TGTGCCAGCAGTGAAGAGCGACGGTTCAATCAGCCCCAGCATTTT
many,TRBJ2-2,TRBV7-2,-,CASSRWGGELFF,TGTGCCAGCTCCCGATGGGGCGGGGAGCTGTTTTTT
-,TRBJ2-7,TRBV7-2,-,CASSADAFYEQYF,TGTGCCAGCAGCGCCGACGCGTTTTACGAGCAGTACTTC
-,TRBJ1-2,TRBV6-5,TRBD1,CASSWVTGQGGYTF,TGTGCCAGCAGTTGGGTGACAGGGCAAGGTGGCTACACCTTC
-,TRBJ1-2,TRBV29-1,-,CSVPNGAGANYGYTF,TGCAGCGTTCCAAATGGAGCCGGGGCTAACTATGGCTACACCTTC